This T cell receptor beta chain was sequenced during a study of blood T cell repertoires in COVID-19. This clone has more than one count but fewer than ten. Measured with immunoSEQ multiplex PCR; TCRdb has only the in-frame clones, and not every one. The sample consists of 95,000 or so clones, roughly 80% of them appearing once. This TCR was sampled from a man of 80 years or more with COVID-19, enrolled during active disease. The sequencing input was peripheral blood.

The CDR3 sequence is CASSRRQGAGNTEAFF. The CDR3, as DNA: TGTGCCAGCAGTCGTCGACAGGGGGCAGGGAACACTGAAGCTTTCTTT. J is TRBJ1-1 and V is TRBV2, with 10 bases identical to TRBD1. V was clipped by 5 bases and J by 1 base; unmatched bases: 7. Per germline, CDR1 SNHLY and CDR2 FYNNEI. This CDR3 is 16 amino acids long.